The present entry profiles one TCR beta chain with its context. Its cognate antigen has yet to be identified. Base qualities are not provided; no much larger clone lies one nucleotide away. CD8 naive samples were CD45RO-negative cells positively selected for CCR7, giving a CD45RA+CCR7+ population that excluded TemRA cells. Healthy HIV-negative adults with no recently reported acute infections or vaccinations were included as donors. Every donor was a Caucasian adult residing in Nashville, Tennessee, USA. Blood was obtained by leukapheresis, after which PBMCs were separated by Ficoll-Histopaque density gradient centrifugation and cryopreserved in liquid nitrogen vapor phase. Analytical flow cytometry was used to check the purity and quantity of every magnetically sorted T cell population. Genomic DNA was isolated from each sorted fraction and quantified by UV absorbance on a Nanodrop 2000c. Using the deep immunoSEQ assay, multiplex PCR amplified TCR CDR3 regions from genomic DNA. Genomic DNA extracted from each cell subset was distributed evenly over all wells of several immunoSEQ 96-well plates, and each plate served as one replicate. For sorted subsets, around 200 ng genomic DNA, equal to about 30,000 T cell genomes, was loaded into each replicate PCR. Purified libraries were measured with a Qubit 3.0 fluorometer, size-checked on a Bioanalyzer 2100, and measured again with the KAPA Library Quantification kit. A separate single-read 150-cycle Illumina NextSeq 550 flow cell was used to sequence each immunoSEQ 96-well plate. The original pipeline was this. The immunoSEQ output contained only junctional sequences without quality scores, so filtering could not match that applied to full-length reads. To assign V/J genes and CDR3, sequences were annotated using PyIR, a Python wrapper for IgBLAST v1.9, with IMGT germline references. Reads were filtered out if the reads had weak V/J assignments (E-value above 1e-6), no CDR3, stop codons, out-of-frame junctions, or ambiguous translated residues. V3J clonotypes were defined as sequences sharing the same inferred V gene, J gene, and CDR3 amino acid sequence. The percentage overlap between two repertoires was calculated by dividing the number of shared unique clonotypes by the size of the smaller repertoire. Richness of each repertoire was evaluated using RTK rarefaction, the Chao1 estimator, and Recon v2.1 estimates of unobserved clonotypes. OLGA was used to compute generation probabilities for all TCRbeta clonotypes that the gDNA method yielded from a few donors. Drawn from immuneACCESS, this table holds only the in-frame rearrangements with V and J called that TCRdb kept. Clones are partly lost; checked studies trace under half to an unresolved V gene and leave the rest unexplained. The DNA was the basis for D and trimming; V, J and clone size are from that table. In all, the sample holds around 1.9 million clones, and roughly 91% of those were seen once. Of the sample, 1.5% to 2% falls within the top ten clones.

These data come from a study of shared clonotypes between healthy human individuals (dated by TCRdb to 2020 to 2022). In the study overall: Three men and two women, aged 18 to 49 years, made up the cohort. For each donor, three plates each were used for CD4 naive and CD4 memory, two plates were used for CD8 naive, and one plate was used for CD8 memory. The study deeply sequenced blood TCR repertoires of five healthy adults to estimate repertoire size and the extent of clonotype sharing between individuals. Libraries were prepared and TCR repertoires were sequenced by different laboratories using diverse techniques, in order to increase sequencing depth and limit assay-specific biases. Leukapheresis yielded between about 0.8 and 8.9 billion PBMCs per donor. What the research found in general, with its limitations: Sharing across a handful of donors was observed for around 5% of naive CD4, over 3% of naive CD8, over 2% of memory CD4, and roughly 0.4% of memory CD8 clonotypes. Because the study included only a small number of donors, the genetic and exposure-history diversity represented was limited. Naive subsets generally had larger estimated clonotype richness than memory subsets did. Compared with non-shared clonotypes, clonotypes shared by all four sorted-subset donors had higher generation probabilities. Pairwise subsampling indicated that sequencing depth was expected to affect the degree of clonotype sharing among donors. Sampling was restricted to blood, and TCR repertoires in tissue are likely to differ from TCR repertoires in blood. Even with the large sequencing depth, rarefaction of the sorted-subset datasets indicated that sequencing was incomplete.

The CDR3 contains 14 residues, cysteine and phenylalanine counted. Of all the DNA, just the CDR3 is kept, 42 bases in frame from base 1. The V and J ends are trimmed by 3 bases and 5 bases, leaving 10 bases between them. CDR1 and CDR2, per the germline V gene, are SGHTA and FQGTGA. The rearranged chain carries TRBV7-3 and TRBJ2-2; the D gene cannot be named for sure. Sequenced material: naive CD8+ T cells from PBMCs. Sample cell subset or site, as interpreted from the label and publication: CD45RA+CCR7+. The sequence was collected from a man aged 18 to 35 in good health. Some clones in this sample may be carry-over from other donors' samples. The CDR3 reads CASSFTESTGELFF. The nucleotides are TGTGCCAGCAGCTTCACAGAAAGTACCGGGGAGCTGTTTTTT. The entire variable domain, with the stretches around the CDR3 drawn from the reference TRBV7-3 and TRBJ2-2 proteins, is GAGVSQTPSNKVTEKGKYVELRCDPISGHTALYWYRQSLGQGPEFLIYFQGTGAADDSGLPNDRFFAVRPEGSVSTLKIQRTERGDSAVYLCASSFTESTGELFFGEGSRLTVL.